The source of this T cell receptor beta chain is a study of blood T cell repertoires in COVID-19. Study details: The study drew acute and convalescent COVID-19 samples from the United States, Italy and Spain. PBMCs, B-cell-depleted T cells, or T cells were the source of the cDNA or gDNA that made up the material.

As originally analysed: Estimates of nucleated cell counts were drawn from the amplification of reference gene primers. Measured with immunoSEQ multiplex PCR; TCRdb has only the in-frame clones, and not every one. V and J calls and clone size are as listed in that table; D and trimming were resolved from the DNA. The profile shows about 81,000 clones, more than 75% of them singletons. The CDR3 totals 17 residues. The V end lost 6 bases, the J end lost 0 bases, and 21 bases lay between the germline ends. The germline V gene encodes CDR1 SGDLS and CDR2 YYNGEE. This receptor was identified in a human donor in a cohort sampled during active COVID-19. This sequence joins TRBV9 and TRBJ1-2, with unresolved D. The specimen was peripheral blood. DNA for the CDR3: TGTGCCAGCACCCGGACCCCCCCCGGGAAAGCTAACTATGGCTACACCTTC. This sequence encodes CASTRTPPGKANYGYTF.